This entry lists 4 T cell receptor beta chains sequenced from one sample in a study of tumor-infiltrating T cells and Merkel cell polyomavirus. Some clones are missing from TCRdb's copy, which holds only in-frame ones; the method was immunoSEQ multiplex PCR. This table holds fewer than 150 clones, roughly 66% found once. Robust Merkel cell polyomavirus Large T antigen positivity by immunohistochemistry was seen in all patients' tumors. The sample taken for sequencing was Merkel cell polyomavirus peptide tetramer+ CD8+ T cells sorted from the tumor. All receptors derive from a woman between 70 and 85 years old with Merkel cell carcinoma.

V is TRBV7-9 and J is TRBJ2-1, with 7 bases matching TRBD1. The germline gives CDR1 SEHNR, CDR2 FQNEAQ (reference sequence). This CDR3 has 16 amino acids. With V trimmed by 5 bases and J by 0 bases, 7 bases remained unmatched. The CDR3 sequence is CASSLRGGLSYNEQFF. CDR3 coding DNA: TGTGCCAGCAGCCTCCGAGGGGGCCTCTCCTACAATGAGCAGTTCTTC.

CDR3 residues: CAWSVMWGPFDSDTQYF. The DNA for the CDR3 is TGTGCCTGGAGTGTTATGTGGGGGCCCTTTGACTCAGATACGCAGTATTTT. V usage is TRBV30 and J usage is TRBJ2-3; D may be TRBD1 (6 bases). Between the trimmed V and J ends, which lost 0 bases and 4 bases, there was a span of 20 bases. Germline V lookup: CDR1 GTSNPN, CDR2 SVGIG (reference sequence). The CDR3 has 17 amino acids.

The rearrangement uses TRBV30 and TRBJ2-5, with 8 nucleotides matching TRBD1. The CDR3 is 14 residues long. J was trimmed by 0 bases and V by 1 base; bases with no gene match: 1. Germline-derived CDR1 and CDR2 are GTSNPN and SVGIG (reference sequence). CDR3 coding DNA: TGTGCCTGGAGTGGGGACAGGCACCAAGAGACCCAGTACTTC. Protein: CAWSGDRHQETQYF.

Comments on this clone: The DNA is omitted, as the CDR3 cannot be located on it reliably, and the CDR3 follows TCRdb's listing. The chain recombines TRBV1 with TRBJ2-6; TRBD1 is the table's D call, not checked against the DNA. TRBV1 has pseudogene status. The CDR3 sequence runs 18 residues, both termini included. The CDR3: CTSRMYRCAQSRANVLTF.